The 30 T cell receptor beta chains below all came from one sample that was sequenced in a study of CD8+ T cells in alopecia areata. Isolated RNA was reverse transcribed into cDNA used as the sequencing template. TCRdb's copy holds only in-frame clones and misses some; the assay was immunoSEQ multiplex PCR. This sample carries approximately 57,000 clones, almost 97% of them seen once, and the ten largest clones take about 26%. The material was CD8+ T cells sorted from blood, obtained at week 0. Source of these receptors: a human donor with alopecia areata.

The chain uses TRBV6-5 and TRBJ1-4; 7 bases agree with TRBD1. Germline CDR1 reads MNHEY; CDR2 reads SVGAGI. The CDR3 spans 15 residues. V gave up 5 bases and J gave up 7 bases; unmatched junction bases: 10. The CDR3 DNA follows: TGTGCCAGCAGTAAATGGGCGGCAGGGGGTGAAAAACTGTTTTTT. This codes for CASSKWAAGGEKLFF.

This rearrangement joins TRBV27 to TRBJ2-5; 10 bases line up with TRBD2. V trimming: 6 bases; J trimming: 5 bases; junction bases outside the gene matches: 12. The CDR3 covers 16 residues. Germline V gene data show CDR1 as MNHEY and CDR2 as SMNVEV (reference sequence). DNA for the CDR3: TGTGCCAGCAGCCCAATCCCGAGCGGGGGGGCGGAGACCCAGTACTTC. It translates to CASSPIPSGGAETQYF.

The chain links TRBV29-1 to TRBJ2-1; no clear D. Trimming pared 5 bases from V and 7 bases from J, leaving 9 bases between. This CDR3 spans 11 amino acids. The germline V gene has CDR1 SQVTM and CDR2 ANQGSEA. CDR3 in amino acids: CSVIQLNEQFF. CDR3 nucleotide sequence: TGCAGCGTTATCCAATTGAATGAGCAGTTCTTC.

This clone was counted a few times. Other nucleotide sequences in the sample specify the same CDR3. The V gene is TRBV9, the J gene TRBJ2-5; 8 bases map to TRBD2. Germline CDR1 and CDR2: SGDLS and YYNGEE. CDR3 size: 15 residues. V gave up 0 bases and J gave up 5 bases; unmatched junction bases: 6. The CDR3 sequence: CASSVDSGAGETQYF. In DNA, the CDR3 is TGTGCCAGCAGCGTAGATAGCGGGGCGGGGGAGACCCAGTACTTC.

The chain is built from TRBV4-3 and TRBJ2-3, with 10 positions matching TRBD2. The CDR3 extends over 17 amino acids. CDR1 and CDR2 from the germline V gene are LGHNA and YSLEER. The J segment lost 6 bases and the V segment lost 3 bases, leaving 12 bases of the junction unmatched. The CDR3 nucleotides are TGCGCCAGCAGCCACCTAGGGGGGCTAGCGGGGGCTGATACGCAGTATTTT. Its translation: CASSHLGGLAGADTQYF.

The gene calls are TRBV7-8 and TRBJ2-5, with TRBD1 as a possible D gene (5 bases). The CDR3 extends over 15 amino acids. Germline V gene data show CDR1 as SGHVS and CDR2 as FQNEAQ. Trimming cost V 5 bases and J 1 base, with 14 bases left between them. The DNA for the CDR3 is TGTGCCAGCAGCGAAAGACAGAGCCGCCAAGAGACCCAGTACTTC. Its protein is CASSERQSRQETQYF. Full variable domain (remainder filled in from reference TRBV7-8 and TRBJ2-5): GAGVSQSPRYKVAKRGQDVALRCDPISGHVSLFWYQQALGQGPEFLTYFQNEAQLDKSGLPSDRFFAERPEGSVSTLKIQRTQQEDSAVYLCASSERQSRQETQYFGPGTRLLVL.

This chain links TRBV2 with TRBJ2-7; 9 bases match TRBD2. Germline trimming cut 7 bases from V and 4 bases from J; bases unmatched to any gene: 5. This CDR3 spans 13 amino acids. Germline V lookup: CDR1 SNHLY, CDR2 FYNNEI. Here the CDR3 reads CASIETSGYEQYF. CDR3 DNA: TGTGCCAGCATCGAAACTAGCGGGTACGAGCAGTACTTC.

This chain uses TRBV4-1 with TRBJ1-1; D unclear. Germline V gives CDR1 MGHRA, CDR2 YSYEKL. The CDR3 loop spans 13 amino acids. Trimming left V 4 bases short and J 5 bases short, with 11 bases between. The DNA for the CDR3 is TGCGCCAGCAGCCCGCCGGATGGTACTGAAGCTTTCTTT. Protein: CASSPPDGTEAFF.

CDR3 bases: TGTGCCAGCCGGGGGAGCAGCAATCAGCCCCAGCATTTT. Residues: CASRGSSNQPQHF. V and J are TRBV19 and TRBJ1-5, with D tentatively TRBD1 (5 bases). V dropped 9 bases and J dropped 1 base, with 10 bases sitting between them. Per germline, CDR1 LNHDA and CDR2 SQIVND (reference sequence). The CDR3 runs 13 residues.

V and J are TRBV7-9 and TRBJ2-5; D ambiguous. CDR1 is SEHNR and CDR2 is FQNEAQ in the germline V gene (reference sequence). The CDR3 runs 13 residues. V was clipped by 2 bases and J by 2 bases, with 6 bases between them. The CDR3 region has the DNA TGTGCCAGCAGCTTAAGCGTACAAGAGACCCAGTACTTC. Protein product: CASSLSVQETQYF.

The chain is built from TRBV4-1 and TRBJ2-3; D gene unclear. CDR1 is MGHRA and CDR2 is YSYEKL in the germline V gene. V lost 1 base, J lost 2 bases, and 7 bases lay in between. The CDR3 extends over 14 amino acids. This CDR3 reads CASSQGSSTDTQYF. The CDR3, as DNA: TGCGCCAGCAGCCAAGGCTCCTCCACAGATACGCAGTATTTT.

In nucleotides, the CDR3 is TGTGCCAGCAGCCCGGATTGGGGACAGGGGAACGAGCAGTACTTC. Protein: CASSPDWGQGNEQYF. The V gene is TRBV11-3, the J gene TRBJ2-7; 10 bases map to TRBD1. V lost 5 bases, J lost 5 bases, and 9 bases stayed unmatched. Germline CDR1 SGHNT, CDR2 YENEEA. This CDR3 region has 15 residues.

V gene TRBV30 combines with J gene TRBJ2-1; 7 positions match TRBD2. CDR1 is GTSNPN, CDR2 SVGIG, per germline (reference sequence). Trimming cost V 0 bases and J 9 bases; bases outside gene matches: 8. This CDR3 is built from 14 residues. The CDR3 region is CAWSVAGGTGEQFF. For the CDR3, the DNA is TGTGCCTGGAGTGTAGCCGGGGGGACCGGTGAGCAGTTCTTC.

The genes are TRBV19 and TRBJ2-5; D not resolved. Trimming cost V 11 bases and J 3 bases, with 16 bases left between them. Germline CDR1 LNHDA, CDR2 SQIVND (reference sequence). This CDR3 has 13 residues. CDR3 residues: CAPPRSAEETQYF. The DNA for the CDR3 is TGTGCCCCCCCAAGGTCGGCCGAAGAGACCCAGTACTTC.

The rearrangement joins TRBV30 to TRBJ2-2; the D is unclear. Trimming removed 0 bases at V and 4 bases at J, with 15 bases between. This CDR3 comprises 16 residues. Germline V lookup: CDR1 GTSNPN, CDR2 SVGIG (reference sequence). The CDR3 DNA follows: TGTGCCTGGAGTGTACAACTTCCCCCCGGCACCGGGGAGCTGTTTTTT. Translating gives CAWSVQLPPGTGELFF. The full variable domain, with the rest looked up from reference TRBV30 and TRBJ2-2, is SQTIHQWPATLVQPVGSPLSLECTVEGTSNPNLYWYRQAAGRGLQLLFYSVGIGQISSEVPQNLSASRPQDRQFILSSKKLLLSDSGFYLCAWSVQLPPGTGELFFGEGSRLTVL.

The V gene is TRBV7-2, the J gene TRBJ2-7, with D unclear. V dropped 1 base and J dropped 3 bases, with 13 bases sitting between them. CDR3 length: 15 amino acids. Germline V CDR1 and CDR2: SGHTA, FQGNSA. The CDR3 region has the DNA TGTGCCAGCAGCTTAGTTGGGCAACCGGACTACGAGCAGTACTTC. Protein sequence: CASSLVGQPDYEQYF. Filled out from reference TRBV7-2 and TRBJ2-7, the complete variable domain reads GAGVSQSPSNKVTEKGKDVELRCDPISGHTALYWYRQSLGQGLEFLIYFQGNSAPDKSGLPSDRFSAERTGGSVSTLTIQRTQQEDSAVYLCASSLVGQPDYEQYFGPGTRLTVT.

V gene TRBV10-2 combines with J gene TRBJ2-5; D ambiguous. Trimming cost V 6 bases and J 0 bases, with 17 bases left between them. This CDR3 comprises 16 residues. Germline V gives CDR1 WSHSY, CDR2 SAAADI. The CDR3 nucleotides are TGCGCCAGCAGGAGTAGCAAGAGGTCTTACCAAGAGACCCAGTACTTC. It encodes CASRSSKRSYQETQYF.

V and J are TRBV29-1 and TRBJ2-1; tentatively, D is TRBD2 (5 bases). CDR3 size: 14 residues. Trimming took off 2 bases at V and 9 bases at J, with 17 bases between the two ends. Looked up from germline, CDR1 is SQVTM and CDR2 is ANQGSEA. The DNA of the CDR3 is TGCAGCGTTGAAAAGGAACTAGTTCTTGGTGAGCAGTTCTTC. It encodes CSVEKELVLGEQFF.

The chain uses TRBV9 and TRBJ2-1; D is perhaps TRBD2 (5 bases). Germline V gene lookup returns CDR1 SGDLS and CDR2 YYNGEE. This CDR3 comprises 15 residues. V was cut by 7 bases and J by 4 bases, with 18 bases left in between. For the CDR3, the DNA is TGTGCCAGCTCACTAGGGCGGCACACGTACAATGAGCAGTTCTTC. This gives the protein CASSLGRHTYNEQFF.

The rearrangement joins TRBV19 to TRBJ1-1; no reliable D call. This CDR3 region has 14 residues. Trimming removed 1 base from V and 1 base from J, with 7 bases in between. CDR1 is LNHDA, CDR2 SQIVND, per germline (reference sequence). CDR3 in amino acids: CASSIVAANTEAFF. CDR3 sequence (DNA): TGTGCCAGTAGTATAGTGGCAGCGAACACTGAAGCTTTCTTT.

The chain has TRBV7-2 and TRBJ2-4, with 7 bases matching TRBD2. The trim removed 5 bases at V and 0 bases at J, leaving 13 bases unmatched. CDR1 SGHTA and CDR2 FQGNSA come from the germline V gene. This CDR3 has 18 amino acids. The CDR3 bases are TGTGCCAGCAGCCAAGATCTTATGGGGGGGTTAGCCAAAAACATTCAGTACTTC. Translated, it gives CASSQDLMGGLAKNIQYF.

The chain has TRBV5-6 and TRBJ1-2, with unresolved D. Germline lookup yields CDR1 SGHDT and CDR2 YYEEEE. This CDR3 region has 11 residues. V was clipped by 0 bases and J by 7 bases, with 4 bases between them. The CDR3 loop reads CASSLGGGYTF. The CDR3 DNA reads TGTGCCAGCAGCTTGGGGGGTGGCTACACCTTC.

V is TRBV30 and J is TRBJ1-2; 8 bases fit TRBD1. The germline V gene encodes CDR1 GTSNPN and CDR2 SVGIG (reference sequence). The CDR3 sequence is 14 residues long. V lost 4 bases to trimming and J lost 7 bases; unmatched junction nucleotides: 11. In DNA form, the CDR3 reads TGTGCCTGGACCCCCGGCAGGGGGCGGTCTGGCTACACCTTC. Its translation: CAWTPGRGRSGYTF.

The CDR3 DNA is TGTGCCAGCAGGAGGAGGGGGAGATCGGAGACCCAGTACTTC. Translated: CASRRRGRSETQYF. This chain joins TRBV27 and TRBJ2-5; D is possibly TRBD1 or TRBD2 (6 bases each). The CDR3 sequence is 14 residues long. CDR1 and CDR2 (germline): MNHEY, SMNVEV (reference sequence). The germline V and J ends were trimmed by 6 bases and 5 bases, with 16 bases remaining between them.

The V and J genes are TRBV5-1 and TRBJ1-2; D may be TRBD1 (6 bases). The germline V gene encodes CDR1 SGHRS and CDR2 YFSETQ. V gave up 4 bases and J gave up 8 bases, with 15 bases separating them. This CDR3 spans 13 amino acids. In nucleotides, the CDR3 is TGCGCCAGCAGCCAAACAGGGAGCAGAGGCTACACCTTC. Translated: CASSQTGSRGYTF.

This clone was counted a single time. The gene calls are TRBV7-9 and TRBJ2-1; 10 bases map to TRBD2. Per germline, CDR1 SEHNR and CDR2 FQNEAQ (reference sequence). CDR3 length equals 14 residues. The trim removed 7 bases at V and 8 bases at J, leaving 8 bases unmatched. CDR3: CASKDSGGPDEQFF. The CDR3 coding sequence is TGTGCCAGCAAAGATAGCGGGGGGCCGGATGAGCAGTTCTTC.

This chain links TRBV7-9 with TRBJ2-5; TRBD1 agrees at 7 bases. Germline V gene lookup returns CDR1 SEHNR and CDR2 FQNEAQ (reference sequence). The length of the CDR3 is 15 residues. J was trimmed by 2 bases and V by 6 bases; bases with no gene match: 9. This CDR3 reads CASSPRQGSQETQYF. DNA of the CDR3: TGTGCCAGCAGTCCCCGACAGGGATCACAAGAGACCCAGTACTTC.

This clone was counted a single time. This chain joins TRBV6-5 and TRBJ2-1; 10 bases are shared with TRBD1. The V segment lost 6 bases and the J segment 7 bases; nucleotides outside the gene matches: 6. The germline CDR1 and CDR2 sequences are MNHEY and SVGAGI. The CDR3 totals 14 residues. CDR3 in DNA: TGTGCCAGCAGCCCCGGGACAGGGGCAAATGAGCAGTTCTTC. Its protein is CASSPGTGANEQFF.

V gene TRBV19 combines with J gene TRBJ2-2; D is unresolved. Germline lookup yields CDR1 LNHDA and CDR2 SQIVND (reference sequence). The CDR3 runs to 13 residues. The V end was cut by 3 bases, the J end by 0 bases, with 2 bases between. The CDR3: CASSIANTGELFF. The DNA of the CDR3 is TGTGCCAGTAGTATCGCGAACACCGGGGAGCTGTTTTTT.

The rearrangement links TRBV7-8 to TRBJ2-1; D possibly matches TRBD1 or TRBD2 (5 bases each). The CDR3 spans 14 residues. Germline assignment: CDR1 SGHVS and CDR2 FQNEAQ. Trimming stripped 5 bases from V and 4 bases from J, with 12 bases between. Here the CDR3 reads CASSKPGPYNEQFF. CDR3 DNA sequence: TGTGCCAGCAGCAAGCCGGGACCTTACAATGAGCAGTTCTTC.